One and the same sample provided the 16 T cell receptor beta chains below, sequenced in a study of CD8+ T cells in alopecia areata. In each case, RNA was isolated and then reverse transcribed into cDNA as the sequencing template. Some clones are missing from TCRdb's copy, which holds only in-frame ones; the method was immunoSEQ multiplex PCR. The sample holds about 200,000 clones; around 50% are singletons and the top ten take 4% to 6%. Sample: CD8+ T cells sorted from blood. These receptor sequences come from a human donor in good health.

The genes are TRBV6-5 and TRBJ2-5, with 8 bases aligning to TRBD2. This CDR3 contains 15 residues. V trimming: 6 bases; J trimming: 2 bases; junction bases outside the gene matches: 8. The germline CDR1 and CDR2 sequences are MNHEY and SVGAGI. Written as DNA, the CDR3 is TGTGCCAGCAGCTCTACGGGGGGGATTCAAGAGACCCAGTACTTC. Its protein product is CASSSTGGIQETQYF.

The chain uses TRBV5-6 and TRBJ2-7, with a tentative D call TRBD1 (6 bases). This CDR3 spans 13 amino acids. Trimming took off 0 bases at V and 6 bases at J, with 10 bases between the two ends. From germline, CDR1 is SGHDT and CDR2 YYEEEE. The CDR3 coding sequence is TGTGCCAGCAGCTTGGGGGGGCCGAGCGAGCAGTACTTC. This codes for CASSLGGPSEQYF.

The gene calls are TRBV7-2 and TRBJ2-2; 7 bases map to TRBD1. Losses at the gene ends were 10 bases for V and 3 bases for J; bases not matched to a gene: 8. The CDR3 runs to 14 residues. CDR1 and CDR2 (germline): SGHTA, FQGNSA. The CDR3 is CATSDGTDTGELFF. The CDR3 DNA reads TGTGCCACCAGTGATGGGACAGACACCGGGGAGCTGTTTTTT.

V is TRBV5-1 and J is TRBJ2-7, with 7 positions matching TRBD2. The germline V gene encodes CDR1 SGHRS and CDR2 YFSETQ. The CDR3 totals 13 residues. V was pared by 4 bases and J by 6 bases, with 7 bases of the junction left unmatched. CDR3 bases: TGCGCCAGCAGCATACTAGCGCCCGTCGAGCAGTACTTC. Protein sequence: CASSILAPVEQYF.

The chain employs TRBV6-5 and TRBJ1-1; maybe TRBD1 (5 bases). V lost 5 bases to trimming and J lost 11 bases, with 21 bases between them. Germline values: CDR1 MNHEY, CDR2 SVGAGI. The CDR3 is 14 residues long. CDR3 sequence reads: CASSPGTGANMAFF. The DNA of the CDR3 is TGTGCCAGCAGTCCCGGGACCGGGGCCAATATGGCTTTCTTT.

Only a few counts were recorded for this clone. The V call is TRBV19, the J call TRBJ2-7; 9 nucleotides agree with TRBD1. V gave up 8 bases and J gave up 5 bases; unmatched junction bases: 4. Germline-derived CDR1 and CDR2 are LNHDA and SQIVND (reference sequence). CDR3 length: 12 residues. The CDR3 is CASGTGFHEQYF. The CDR3 DNA reads as TGTGCCAGTGGGACAGGGTTCCACGAGCAGTACTTC.

The chain couples TRBV6-6 to TRBJ2-5; D gene uncertain. This CDR3 contains 12 residues. Germline CDR1 MNHNY, CDR2 SVGAGI (reference sequence). Trimming left V 2 bases short and J 5 bases short, with 6 bases between. In DNA, the CDR3 is TGTGCCAGCAGTTACGGGTCCGAGACCCAGTACTTC. Translation gives CASSYGSETQYF.

The chain combines TRBV27 with TRBJ2-7, with 7 bases fitting TRBD1. Germline V gene lookup returns CDR1 MNHEY and CDR2 SMNVEV (reference sequence). J lost 3 bases, V lost 2 bases, and 7 bases had no gene match. This CDR3 region has 15 residues. The chain's CDR3 is CASSLRLGQSYEQYF. The CDR3 DNA is TGTGCCAGCAGTTTACGACTGGGACAGAGCTACGAGCAGTACTTC.

This clone came up a few times. The chain recombines TRBV9 with TRBJ2-3; 13 nucleotides agree with TRBD2. The CDR3 loop spans 16 amino acids. Germline V gene lookup returns CDR1 SGDLS and CDR2 YYNGEE. Unmatched junction bases numbered 5, after V lost 3 bases and J lost 4 bases. CDR3 loop: CASSDVGTSGADTQYF. CDR3 in DNA: TGTGCCAGCAGCGATGTCGGGACTAGCGGGGCAGATACGCAGTATTTT.

V usage is TRBV5-1 and J usage is TRBJ1-2; D unclear. CDR1 SGHRS and CDR2 YFSETQ come from the germline V gene. This CDR3 spans 14 amino acids. V was cut by 0 bases and J by 4 bases, with 10 bases left in between. The CDR3 loop is CASSLVGHFYGYTF. CDR3 DNA: TGCGCCAGCAGCTTGGTGGGCCATTTCTATGGCTACACCTTC.

The chain recombines TRBV11-2 with TRBJ1-1; 9 bases agree with TRBD1. The V and J ends lost 4 bases and 2 bases, in that order; junction bases with no gene match: 8. The germline V gene has CDR1 SGHAT and CDR2 FQNNGV. The CDR3 is made up of 16 amino acids. The CDR3 region has the DNA TGTGCCAGCAGCTGGGTCCCGGGACAGGGAAACACTGAAGCTTTCTTT. Translation: CASSWVPGQGNTEAFF. Full variable domain (outside the CDR3, taken from reference TRBV11-2 and TRBJ1-1): EAGVAQSPRYKIIEKRQSVAFWCNPISGHATLYWYQQILGQGPKLLIQFQNNGVVDDSQLPKDRFSAERLKGVDSTLKIQPAKLEDSAVYLCASSWVPGQGNTEAFFGQGTRLTVV.

The chain uses TRBV11-2 and TRBJ1-5; D gene uncertain. The CDR3 totals 14 residues. Trimming removed 4 bases at V and 0 bases at J, with 7 bases between. Germline V gene lookup returns CDR1 SGHAT and CDR2 FQNNGV. The CDR3 DNA sequence: TGTGCCAGCAGCTCGGACCTTAGCAATCAGCCCCAGCATTTT. Encoded protein: CASSSDLSNQPQHF.

The chain links TRBV27 to TRBJ1-6, with TRBD1 matching 7 bases. The CDR3 covers 14 residues. With V trimmed by 5 bases and J by 11 bases, 9 bases remained unmatched. CDR1 MNHEY and CDR2 SMNVEV come from the germline V gene (reference sequence). The chain's CDR3 is CASSSRGLSTPLHF. CDR3 coding DNA: TGTGCCAGCAGTAGCAGGGGGTTAAGCACACCCCTCCACTTT.

The chain is built from TRBV7-9 and TRBJ2-6, with D tentatively TRBD2 (5 bases). The length of the CDR3 is 14 residues. Germline values: CDR1 SEHNR, CDR2 FQNEAQ (reference sequence). V shed 11 bases and J shed 0 bases, with 11 bases lying between them. The CDR3 nucleotides are TGTGCCCGAACCGGAGGCTCTGGGGCCAACGTCCTGACTTTC. Translating gives CARTGGSGANVLTF.

This chain links TRBV7-3 with TRBJ2-3; D may match TRBD1 or TRBD2 (7 bases each). V shed 2 bases and J shed 4 bases, with 13 bases lying between them. This CDR3 is built from 15 residues. Germline V gives CDR1 SGHTA, CDR2 FQGTGA. The CDR3 nucleotides read TGTGCCAGCAGCTTAGCGGCAGGGGGGGCAGATACGCAGTATTTT. Translated: CASSLAAGGADTQYF.

The V and J genes are TRBV29-1 and TRBJ2-6, with D tentatively TRBD1 (5 bases). CDR1 and CDR2 from the germline V gene are SQVTM and ANQGSEA. This CDR3 spans 18 amino acids. The germline V and J ends were trimmed by 2 bases and 0 bases, with 17 bases remaining between them. The CDR3 is CSVELPNPTGSGANVLTF. The CDR3, as DNA: TGCAGCGTTGAACTCCCAAACCCCACAGGCTCTGGGGCCAACGTCCTGACTTTC. The complete variable domain, with remaining parts taken from reference TRBV29-1 and TRBJ2-6, reads SAVISQKPSRDICQRGTSLTIQCQVDSQVTMMFWYRQQPGQSLTLIATANQGSEATYESGFVIDKFPISRPNLTFSTLTVSNMSPEDSSIYLCSVELPNPTGSGANVLTFGAGSRLTVL.